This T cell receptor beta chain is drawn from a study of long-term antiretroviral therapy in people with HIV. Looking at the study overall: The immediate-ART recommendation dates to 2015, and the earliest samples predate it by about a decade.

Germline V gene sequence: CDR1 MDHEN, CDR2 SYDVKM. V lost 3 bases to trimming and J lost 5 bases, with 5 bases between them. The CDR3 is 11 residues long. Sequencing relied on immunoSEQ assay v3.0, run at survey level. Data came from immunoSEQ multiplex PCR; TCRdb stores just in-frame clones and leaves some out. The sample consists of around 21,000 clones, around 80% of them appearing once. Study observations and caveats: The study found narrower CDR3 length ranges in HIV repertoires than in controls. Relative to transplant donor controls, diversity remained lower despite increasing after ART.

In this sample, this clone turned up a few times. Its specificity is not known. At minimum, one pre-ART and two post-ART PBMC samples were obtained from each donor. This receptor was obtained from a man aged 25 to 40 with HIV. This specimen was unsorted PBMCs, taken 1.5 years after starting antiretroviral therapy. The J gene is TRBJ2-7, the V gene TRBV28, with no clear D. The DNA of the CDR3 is TGTGCCAGCAGTTTGGCGAACGAGCAGTACTTC. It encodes CASSLANEQYF.